This T cell receptor (beta chain) was sequenced for a study of blood T cell repertoires in COVID-19. Sequencing used immunoSEQ multiplex PCR; TCRdb keeps in-frame clones, though not all of them. The repertoire holds roughly 60,000 clones, with about 86% as singletons. This clone came up a few times. V was pared by 0 bases and J by 5 bases, with 13 bases between. Germline lookup yields CDR1 MGHRA and CDR2 YSYEKL. The CDR3 totals 15 residues. Sequencing was done on a sample of peripheral blood. The TCR was taken from a man aged 35 to 55 with acute or convalescent COVID-19. The V call is TRBV4-1, the J call TRBJ1-2; D is perhaps TRBD1 (5 bases). The CDR3 bases are TGCGCCAGCAGCCAAGAGGGGGGATCTTGGTATGGCTACACCTTC. Its translation: CASSQEGGSWYGYTF.